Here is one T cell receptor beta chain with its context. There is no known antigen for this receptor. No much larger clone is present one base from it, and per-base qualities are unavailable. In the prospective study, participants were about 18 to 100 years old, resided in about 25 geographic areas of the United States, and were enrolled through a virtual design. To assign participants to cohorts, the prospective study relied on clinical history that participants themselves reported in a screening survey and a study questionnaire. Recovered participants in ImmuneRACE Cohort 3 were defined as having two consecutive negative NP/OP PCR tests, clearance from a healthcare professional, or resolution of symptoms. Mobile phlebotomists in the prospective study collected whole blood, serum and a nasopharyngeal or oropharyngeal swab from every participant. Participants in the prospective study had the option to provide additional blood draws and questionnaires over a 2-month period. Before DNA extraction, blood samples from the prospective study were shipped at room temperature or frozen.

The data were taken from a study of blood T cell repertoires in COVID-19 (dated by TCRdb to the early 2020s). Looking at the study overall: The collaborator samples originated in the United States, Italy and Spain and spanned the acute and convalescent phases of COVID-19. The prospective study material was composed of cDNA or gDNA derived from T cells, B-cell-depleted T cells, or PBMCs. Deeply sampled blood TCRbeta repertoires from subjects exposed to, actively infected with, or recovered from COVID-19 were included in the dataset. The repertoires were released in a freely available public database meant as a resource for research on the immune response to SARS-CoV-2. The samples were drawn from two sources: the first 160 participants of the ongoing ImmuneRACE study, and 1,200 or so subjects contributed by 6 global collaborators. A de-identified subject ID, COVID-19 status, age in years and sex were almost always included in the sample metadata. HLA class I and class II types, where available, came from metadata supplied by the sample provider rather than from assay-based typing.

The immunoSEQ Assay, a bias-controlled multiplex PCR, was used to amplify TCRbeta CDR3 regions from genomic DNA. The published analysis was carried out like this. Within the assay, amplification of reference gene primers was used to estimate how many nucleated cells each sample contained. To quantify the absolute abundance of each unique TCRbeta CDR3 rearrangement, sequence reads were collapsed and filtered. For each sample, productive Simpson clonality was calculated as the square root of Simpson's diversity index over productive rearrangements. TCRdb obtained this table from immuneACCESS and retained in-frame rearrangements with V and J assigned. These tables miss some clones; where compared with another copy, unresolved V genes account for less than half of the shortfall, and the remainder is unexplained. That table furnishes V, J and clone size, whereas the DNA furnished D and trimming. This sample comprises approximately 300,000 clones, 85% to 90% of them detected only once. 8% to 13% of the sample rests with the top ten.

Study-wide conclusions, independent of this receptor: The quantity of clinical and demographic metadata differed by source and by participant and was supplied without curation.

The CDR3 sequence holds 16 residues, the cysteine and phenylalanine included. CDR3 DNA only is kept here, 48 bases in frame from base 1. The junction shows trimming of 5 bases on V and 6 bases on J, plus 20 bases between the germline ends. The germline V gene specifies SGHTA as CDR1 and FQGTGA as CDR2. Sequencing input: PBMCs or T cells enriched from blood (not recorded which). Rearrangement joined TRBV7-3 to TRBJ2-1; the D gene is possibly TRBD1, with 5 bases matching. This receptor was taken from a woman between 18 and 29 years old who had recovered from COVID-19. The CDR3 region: CASSPTAGFGANEQFF. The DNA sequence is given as TGTGCCAGCAGCCCCACCGCAGGGTTTGGAGCCAATGAGCAGTTCTTC.